The 27 T cell receptor beta chains below were found in one sample sequenced in a study of shared clonotypes between healthy human individuals. Measured with immunoSEQ multiplex PCR; TCRdb has only the in-frame clones, and not every one. The data hold 2 million to 2.5 million clones, with approximately 90% observed a single time. The material sequenced was naive CD4+ T cells from PBMCs. Subset here: CD45RA+ positively selected. The receptors stem from a young man in good health. Some clones in this sample may be carry-over from other donors' samples.

The rearrangement uses TRBV11-2 and TRBJ1-1; 9 positions match TRBD1. This CDR3 is 15 amino acids long. J was trimmed by 3 bases and V by 5 bases; bases with no gene match: 7. CDR1 and CDR2 from the germline V gene are SGHAT and FQNNGV. DNA for the CDR3: TGTGCCAGCAGCAGGCGGACAGGGGCTTACACTGAAGCTTTCTTT. As protein: CASSRRTGAYTEAFF. The full variable domain, its missing parts supplied by reference TRBV11-2 and TRBJ1-1, is EAGVAQSPRYKIIEKRQSVAFWCNPISGHATLYWYQQILGQGPKLLIQFQNNGVVDDSQLPKDRFSAERLKGVDSTLKIQPAKLEDSAVYLCASSRRTGAYTEAFFGQGTRLTVV.

This chain uses TRBV5-1 with TRBJ2-7; D might be TRBD2 (6 bases). With 4 bases removed from V and 0 bases from J, the gap between germline ends came to 14 bases. The CDR3 loop spans 15 amino acids. Germline V gene sequence: CDR1 SGHRS, CDR2 YFSETQ. CDR3 nucleotide sequence: TGCGCCAGCAGCGGGAGGTTGGGGAGCTCCTACGAGCAGTACTTC. Its translation: CASSGRLGSSYEQYF.

The gene calls are TRBV5-1 and TRBJ2-7; TRBD1 might be the D (5 bases). The CDR3 is 14 amino acids. CDR1 and CDR2 (germline): SGHRS, YFSETQ. The V end was cut by 1 base, the J end by 3 bases, with 11 bases between. The DNA of the CDR3 is TGCGCCAGCAGCTTGTCTACGGACAACTACGAGCAGTACTTC. This codes for CASSLSTDNYEQYF.

This chain uses TRBV2 with TRBJ1-1, with D unclear. V was pared by 4 bases and J by 5 bases, with 17 bases between. Germline CDR1 is SNHLY and CDR2 is FYNNEI. The CDR3 runs 15 residues. CDR3 amino acids: CASSGLFSVGTEAFF. The CDR3 coding sequence is TGTGCCAGCAGTGGTCTGTTTTCGGTTGGGACTGAAGCTTTCTTT. Supplemented by reference TRBV2 and TRBJ1-1, the full variable domain reads EPEVTQTPSHQVTQMGQEVILRCVPISNHLYFYWYRQILGQKVEFLVSFYNNEISEKSEIFDDQFSVERPDGSNFTLKIRSTKLEDSAMYFCASSGLFSVGTEAFFGQGTRLTVV.

V is TRBV10-2 and J is TRBJ2-7; 10 bases match TRBD2. In germline, CDR1 is WSHSY, CDR2 SAAADI. CDR3 length: 16 residues. Trimming cost V 3 bases and J 4 bases; bases outside gene matches: 9. This chain's CDR3 is CASSDPGASGRYEQYF. The DNA for the CDR3 is TGCGCCAGCAGTGACCCAGGGGCTAGCGGGAGATACGAGCAGTACTTC.

This rearrangement joins TRBV10-2 to TRBJ2-7; D not resolved. The CDR3 extends over 13 amino acids. Germline CDR1 and CDR2: WSHSY and SAAADI. V lost 3 bases and J lost 0, with 6 bases in between. CDR3 in DNA: TGCGCCAGCAGTGACCCTGACTCCTACGAGCAGTACTTC. Translating it yields CASSDPDSYEQYF.

Worth noting for this clone: Additional DNA sequences in this sample encode the identical CDR3. The chain has TRBV30 and TRBJ1-4; maybe TRBD1 (5 bases). Trimming removed 0 bases at V and 0 bases at J, with 8 bases between. The CDR3 spans 15 residues. Looked up from germline, CDR1 is GTSNPN and CDR2 is SVGIG (reference sequence). CDR3 sequence: CAWSVGAATNEKLFF. CDR3 DNA sequence: TGTGCCTGGAGTGTAGGGGCAGCAACTAATGAAAAACTGTTTTTT.

This clone was detected only once. The V and J genes are TRBV5-6 and TRBJ2-1; no definite D call. Germline-derived CDR1 and CDR2 are SGHDT and YYEEEE. Trimming shortened V by 2 bases and J by 10 bases, and 10 bases separated the two germline ends. The CDR3 loop spans 12 amino acids. The CDR3 region is CASSLTRGEQFF. The DNA of the CDR3 is TGTGCCAGCAGCTTAACAAGAGGAGAGCAGTTCTTC.

CDR3 DNA sequence: TGTGCCAGCAGCCTCGGAGGGGTTTTTGCGGCCCAGTACTTC. Its protein is CASSLGGVFAAQYF. V usage is TRBV7-9 and J usage is TRBJ2-5, with a possible D match to TRBD2 (6 bases). The germline V gene has CDR1 SEHNR and CDR2 FQNEAQ (reference sequence). Between the trimmed V and J ends, which lost 5 bases and 9 bases, there was a span of 19 bases. This CDR3 region has 14 residues.

Comments on this clone: Within the sample, other DNA sequences also encode this same CDR3. The CDR3 sequence is CASRSNTEAFF. In DNA form, the CDR3 reads TGTGCCAGCAGATCAAACACTGAAGCTTTCTTT. The chain is built from TRBV28 and TRBJ1-1; D gene uncertain. Trimming left V 6 bases short and J 2 bases short, with 4 bases between. Germline loops: CDR1 MDHEN, CDR2 SYDVKM. This CDR3 has 11 residues. The whole variable domain, filled in from reference TRBV28 and TRBJ1-1, reads DVKVTQSSRYLVKRTGEKVFLECVQDMDHENMFWYRQDPGLGLRLIYFSYDVKMKEKGDIPEGYSVSREKKERFSLILESASTNQTSMYLCASRSNTEAFFGQGTRLTVV.

The rearrangement uses TRBV7-9 and TRBJ2-1; weak D call: TRBD1 (5 bases). This CDR3 spans 13 amino acids. The V end was cut by 7 bases, the J end by 6 bases, with 13 bases between. The germline gives CDR1 SEHNR, CDR2 FQNEAQ (reference sequence). The CDR3 sequence is CASTTVGPNEQFF. The CDR3 DNA is TGTGCCAGCACCACAGTGGGGCCCAATGAGCAGTTCTTC.

The V call is TRBV7-8, the J call TRBJ2-7, with D possibly being TRBD1 (7 bases). With 3 bases removed from V and 0 bases from J, the gap between germline ends came to 21 bases. The CDR3 runs 18 residues. Germline V lookup: CDR1 SGHVS, CDR2 FQNEAQ. CDR3 DNA sequence: TGTGCCAGCAGCTTTGGTTACCCCGACAGGGAGGTCTCCTACGAGCAGTACTTC. This codes for CASSFGYPDREVSYEQYF.

The chain joins TRBV27 to TRBJ1-2, with D perhaps TRBD1 (5 bases). Germline lookup yields CDR1 MNHEY and CDR2 SMNVEV (reference sequence). The CDR3 totals 15 residues. The V and J ends lost 2 bases and 4 bases respectively, with 14 bases between them. CDR3 nucleotide sequence: TGTGCCAGCAGTTTAGGGCAGGGCGGGAGCTATGGCTACACCTTC. The encoded protein is CASSLGQGGSYGYTF.

As to this clone: A much larger clone differs from this one at a single base, so this may be a read error. The chain combines TRBV5-6 with TRBJ2-3, with D possibly being TRBD2 (5 bases). Trimming left V 2 bases short and J 2 bases short, with 9 bases between. The length of the CDR3 is 14 residues. From germline, CDR1 is SGHDT and CDR2 YYEEEE. The CDR3 DNA reads TGTGCCAGCAGCTTAGCCGGGAACACAGATACGCAGTATTTT. This sequence encodes CASSLAGNTDTQYF.

V and J are TRBV28 and TRBJ2-1; 8 bases are shared with TRBD2. CDR1 is MDHEN and CDR2 is SYDVKM in the germline V gene. J gave up 6 bases and V 7 bases, and 11 bases lay outside the gene matches. The length of the CDR3 is 15 residues. The CDR3: CASTHGGTSTNEQFF. CDR3 sequence (DNA): TGTGCCAGCACCCACGGTGGGACTAGTACCAATGAGCAGTTCTTC. Combining the CDR3 with reference TRBV28 and TRBJ2-1 gives the whole variable domain DVKVTQSSRYLVKRTGEKVFLECVQDMDHENMFWYRQDPGLGLRLIYFSYDVKMKEKGDIPEGYSVSREKKERFSLILESASTNQTSMYLCASTHGGTSTNEQFFGPGTRLTVL.

The chain couples TRBV7-3 to TRBJ2-1, with TRBD2 identical over 10 bases. The V and J ends lost 3 bases and 0 bases, in that order; junction bases with no gene match: 11. This CDR3 has 19 amino acids. Germline V gene data show CDR1 as SGHTA and CDR2 as FQGTGA. In nucleotides, the CDR3 is TGTGCCAGCAGCTTTTTAGCGGGAGGAACTCTTAGCTCCTACAATGAGCAGTTCTTC. This translates into CASSFLAGGTLSSYNEQFF.

This clone was seen only a few times. The chain uses TRBV28 and TRBJ1-5; D unresolved. V was shortened by 5 bases and J by 6 bases, with 8 bases between the two germline ends. Germline CDR1 reads MDHEN; CDR2 reads SYDVKM. CDR3 length: 12 residues. CDR3 bases: TGTGCCAGCAGTGAGGCGGGTCAGCCCCAGCATTTT. Protein: CASSEAGQPQHF. The full variable domain, completed using reference TRBV28 and TRBJ1-5, is DVKVTQSSRYLVKRTGEKVFLECVQDMDHENMFWYRQDPGLGLRLIYFSYDVKMKEKGDIPEGYSVSREKKERFSLILESASTNQTSMYLCASSEAGQPQHFGDGTRLSIL.

Comment on this clone: Other DNA sequences of this sample code for an identical CDR3. The chain recombines TRBV29-1 with TRBJ1-1; 8 bases align to TRBD1. The CDR3 is 13 amino acids. J gave up 4 bases and V 1 base, and 2 bases lay outside the gene matches. Germline CDR1 SQVTM, CDR2 ANQGSEA. The CDR3 protein is CSVEGTGGTEAFF. The CDR3, as DNA: TGCAGCGTTGAAGGAACAGGGGGCACTGAAGCTTTCTTT. Together with reference TRBV29-1 and TRBJ1-1, the CDR3 gives the full variable domain: SAVISQKPSRDICQRGTSLTIQCQVDSQVTMMFWYRQQPGQSLTLIATANQGSEATYESGFVIDKFPISRPNLTFSTLTVSNMSPEDSSIYLCSVEGTGGTEAFFGQGTRLTVV.

The chain links TRBV18 to TRBJ2-1, with TRBD1 matching over 8 bases. The germline CDR1 and CDR2 sequences are KGHSH and LQKENI. The V segment lost 5 bases and the J segment 8 bases; nucleotides outside the gene matches: 11. The CDR3 is made up of 15 amino acids. The CDR3 spells CASSIGQGSSDEQFF. CDR3 nucleotides: TGTGCCAGCTCAATCGGACAGGGTAGTAGCGATGAGCAGTTCTTC.

The rearrangement links TRBV18 to TRBJ1-6, with 7 bases that match TRBD1. V gave up 6 bases and J gave up 5 bases; unmatched junction bases: 4. The CDR3 is made up of 14 amino acids. The germline V gene has CDR1 KGHSH and CDR2 LQKENI. The CDR3: CASSGQGDNSPLHF. The CDR3 DNA reads TGTGCCAGCTCCGGCCAGGGGGATAATTCACCCCTCCACTTT.

This chain connects TRBV7-9 to TRBJ1-1; D unclear. CDR1 SEHNR and CDR2 FQNEAQ come from the germline V gene (reference sequence). CDR3 length: 13 residues. Between the trimmed V and J ends, which lost 1 base and 7 bases, there was a span of 10 bases. The chain's CDR3 is CASSLVFRLEAFF. CDR3 in DNA: TGTGCCAGCAGCTTAGTATTCCGGCTTGAAGCTTTCTTT.

The chain uses TRBV18 and TRBJ2-5; D tentatively fits TRBD1 or TRBD2 (5 bases each). From germline, CDR1 is KGHSH and CDR2 LQKENI. The CDR3 extends over 15 amino acids. Trimming cost V 4 bases and J 5 bases, with 17 bases left between them. CDR3 sequence (DNA): TGTGCCAGCTCACGAGGGGCCGGAGGAGAGGAGACCCAGTACTTC. It yields the protein CASSRGAGGEETQYF. Complete variable domain (other parts from reference TRBV18 and TRBJ2-5): NAGVMQNPRHLVRRRGQEARLRCSPMKGHSHVYWYRQLPEEGLKFMVYLQKENIIDESGMPKERFSAEFPKEGPSILRIQQVVRGDSAAYFCASSRGAGGEETQYFGPGTRLLVL.

The J gene is TRBJ2-1, the V gene TRBV11-2; 7 bases fit TRBD2. CDR1 SGHAT and CDR2 FQNNGV come from the germline V gene. The CDR3 extends over 13 amino acids. Trimming cost V 4 bases and J 5 bases; bases outside gene matches: 2. This CDR3 reads CASSSGLHNEQFF. In DNA form, the CDR3 reads TGTGCCAGCAGCTCGGGACTACACAATGAGCAGTTCTTC.

This chain uses TRBV5-1 with TRBJ2-2; D is uncertain. The CDR3 loop spans 15 amino acids. CDR1 is SGHRS, CDR2 YFSETQ, per germline. Trimming took off 1 base at V and 5 bases at J, with 12 bases between the two ends. This chain's CDR3 is CASSLYVTATGELFF. CDR3 nucleotides: TGCGCCAGCAGCTTGTATGTTACAGCTACCGGGGAGCTGTTTTTT.

The V call is TRBV5-6, the J call TRBJ2-1; 13 bases align to TRBD2. CDR1 is SGHDT, CDR2 YYEEEE, per germline. This CDR3 region has 16 residues. The V gene end was trimmed by 3 bases and the J gene end by 3 bases; junction bases not matched to a gene: 3. As DNA, the CDR3 is TGTGCCAGCAGCTCCAGACTAGCGGGGGGCTACAATGAGCAGTTCTTC. Protein product: CASSSRLAGGYNEQFF. The whole variable domain, remainder taken from reference TRBV5-6 and TRBJ2-1, is DAGVTQSPTHLIKTRGQQVTLRCSPKSGHDTVSWYQQALGQGPQFIFQYYEEEERQRGNFPDRFSGHQFPNYSSELNVNALLLGDSALYLCASSSRLAGGYNEQFFGPGTRLTVL.

V gene TRBV27 combines with J gene TRBJ2-2, with 8 bases fitting TRBD1. V lost 5 bases to trimming and J lost 5 bases; unmatched junction nucleotides: 7. The CDR3 consists of 15 residues. CDR1 is MNHEY and CDR2 is SMNVEV in the germline V gene (reference sequence). The CDR3 DNA follows: TGTGCCAGCAGTGCCCGGACAGGGAGTACCGGGGAGCTGTTTTTT. Translation gives CASSARTGSTGELFF.

The rearrangement links TRBV19 to TRBJ1-1; no firm D call. From germline, CDR1 is LNHDA and CDR2 SQIVND (reference sequence). The CDR3 has 13 amino acids. V was pared by 5 bases and J by 1 base, with 8 bases between. The CDR3 DNA reads as TGTGCCAGTAGTCCCCCCCCGAACACTGAAGCTTTCTTT. This sequence encodes CASSPPPNTEAFF. Filled out from reference TRBV19 and TRBJ1-1, the complete variable domain reads DGGITQSPKYLFRKEGQNVTLSCEQNLNHDAMYWYRQDPGQGLRLIYYSQIVNDFQKGDIAEGYSVSREKKESFPLTVTSAQKNPTAFYLCASSPPPNTEAFFGQGTRLTVV.